This T cell receptor beta chain was profiled in a study of long-term antiretroviral therapy in people with HIV. Overall study findings and caveats: Neither ART adherence, viral resistance nor therapy changes were documented. Gathering of blood took place between about 2003 and 2018, possibly under older ART regimens.

Sampling of each donor yielded at least one pre-ART PBMC sample and at least two post-ART PBMC samples. Each HIV participant was treated in the United States. An immunoSEQ assay, version v3.0, was performed at survey level. Clones were read by immunoSEQ multiplex PCR, and TCRdb kept only the in-frame ones, dropping some. The sample has roughly 20,000 clones, about four fifths seen once. The germline V and J ends were trimmed by 2 bases and 0 bases, with 10 bases remaining between them. In germline, CDR1 is MRHNA, CDR2 SNTAGT. The CDR3 loop spans 15 amino acids. A remark on this clone: As yet, its antigen is unknown.

The clonotype was recovered from a man between 25 and 39 years old with HIV. This chain connects TRBV6-4 to TRBJ1-2; no reliable D call. The material sequenced was unsorted PBMCs, taken 1.5 years after starting antiretroviral therapy. As DNA, the CDR3 is TGTGCCAGCAGTGACCCGTTGGCCCCTAACTATGGCTACACCTTC. It is translated as CASSDPLAPNYGYTF.